This TCR beta chain is from a study of beta chain features in type 1 diabetes. About the research overall: No patient-donor differences in age, gender, total cells or subset yield.

A heparinised blood draw that averaged approximately 120 mL was obtained once from each donor. Of the isolated RNA, all was reverse transcribed, and so the sequenced material was expressed TCRB transcripts. The assay was immunoSEQ multiplex PCR, and TCRdb's table has in-frame clones only and misses some. Of some 330,000 clones in the sample, roughly 12% were seen once. Germline V gives CDR1 ENHRY, CDR2 SYGVKD. The V end was cut by 6 bases, the J end by 4 bases, with 13 bases between. The CDR3 consists of 13 residues. Study outcomes and limitations: For Type 1 diabetes patients, all four CD4+ subsets carried TCRB CDR3s that were moderately but significantly shorter. A pattern of fewer insertions and more deletions at VDJ junctions was seen in type 1 diabetes patients. In cDNA sequencing, cells with high TCR expression could be over-represented.

To note about this clone: The antigen is undetermined.

This chain links TRBV10-3 with TRBJ2-7; no clear D. The source of this sequence is a woman in her late teens or twenties with type 1 diabetes. What was sequenced was naive CD4+ T cells from blood. The CDR3 nucleotides are TGTGCCATCAGAACCACCCAGGCTTACGAGCAGTACTTC. Amino acids: CAIRTTQAYEQYF.